This TCR beta chain was sequenced during a study of blood T cell repertoires in COVID-19. Using immunoSEQ multiplex PCR, the repertoire was profiled, and TCRdb retains in-frame clones only, with some absent. Here the sample spans about 28,000 clones, 85% to 95% being singletons. Germline V gene lookup returns CDR1 MNHEY and CDR2 SMNVEV (reference sequence). The germline V and J ends were trimmed by 5 bases and 5 bases, with 9 bases remaining between them. The CDR3 is 12 amino acids. The specimen sequenced was peripheral blood. The origin of this receptor is a woman aged 65 to 85 with COVID-19, enrolled during active disease. This rearrangement joins TRBV27 to TRBJ2-5; D is unclear. The CDR3 region has the DNA TGTGCCAGCAGTCCCACCCGGGAGACCCAGTACTTC. Translation gives CASSPTRETQYF.